The next 15 T cell receptor beta chains were all read from a single sample in a study of blood T cell dynamics during melanoma immunotherapy. Time point of the sample: week 3, after first cycle of checkpoint inhibitor. The assay was immunoSEQ multiplex PCR, and TCRdb's table has in-frame clones only and misses some. The repertoire holds around 15,000 clones, about 95% seen once, with 0.2% to 0.25% in the top ten. Source: effector memory CD8+ T cells from blood, taken from a patient treated with checkpoint blockade. Source of these receptors: a human donor with melanoma.

This chain uses TRBV4-2 with TRBJ1-1, with TRBD1 identical over 8 bases. CDR1 and CDR2 from the germline V gene are LGHNA and YNFKEQ. The CDR3 loop spans 16 amino acids. The junction had 12 bases not matched to a gene; V was cut back by 2 bases and J by 7 bases. CDR3 protein: CASSQPTGAEADEAFF. The DNA for the CDR3 is TGTGCCAGCAGCCAACCGACAGGGGCGGAAGCGGATGAAGCTTTCTTT.

The rearrangement uses TRBV9 and TRBJ2-2; D is uncertain. The V end lost 0 bases, the J end lost 2 bases, and 11 bases lay between the germline ends. The CDR3 length is 16 residues. Germline-derived CDR1 and CDR2 are SGDLS and YYNGEE. CDR3 amino acids: CASSVDGFLNTGELFF. The DNA of the CDR3 is TGTGCCAGCAGCGTAGACGGTTTTCTAAACACCGGGGAGCTGTTTTTT.

This chain uses TRBV13 with TRBJ2-1; D perhaps matches TRBD1 (5 bases). V lost 3 bases and J lost 2, with 11 bases in between. The CDR3 is made up of 15 amino acids. Germline CDR1 reads PRHDT; CDR2 reads FYEKMQ (reference sequence). Here the CDR3 reads CASSLFSRAYNEQFF. CDR3 DNA sequence: TGTGCCAGCAGCTTGTTCAGCAGGGCCTACAATGAGCAGTTCTTC.

The V call is TRBV27, the J call TRBJ2-2, with a tentative D call TRBD2 (6 bases). Germline CDR1 and CDR2: MNHEY and SMNVEV (reference sequence). CDR3 size: 15 residues. V was trimmed by 5 bases and J by 0 bases, leaving 10 bases between them. The CDR3 loop reads CASSLASPNTGELFF. CDR3 nucleotide sequence: TGTGCCAGCAGTCTAGCGTCACCGAACACCGGGGAGCTGTTTTTT.

The V gene is TRBV7-2, the J gene TRBJ1-2; 8 bases are shared with TRBD1. Trimming took 1 base from V and 3 from J; bases not matched to a gene: 4. CDR1 is SGHTA, CDR2 FQGNSA, per germline. The CDR3 consists of 15 residues. The CDR3 loop is CASSLGDRPHYGYTF. CDR3 nucleotide sequence: TGTGCCAGCAGCTTAGGGGACAGGCCACACTATGGCTACACCTTC.

The chain recombines TRBV6-6 with TRBJ2-7; 8 bases match TRBD2. V was pared by 4 bases and J by 4 bases, with 9 bases of the junction left unmatched. The CDR3 has 15 amino acids. Germline V gene data show CDR1 as MNHNY and CDR2 as SVGAGI (reference sequence). As DNA, the CDR3 is TGTGCCAGCAGTTTATCTAGCGGGCGACGATACGAGCAGTACTTC. Protein: CASSLSSGRRYEQYF.

The chain joins TRBV6-5 to TRBJ2-2, with 8 bases lining up with TRBD1. The junction had 2 bases not matched to a gene; V was cut back by 4 bases and J by 7 bases. The CDR3 runs 13 residues. CDR1 is MNHEY and CDR2 is SVGAGI in the germline V gene. The CDR3 loop reads CASSWGQDGELFF. CDR3 in DNA: TGTGCCAGCAGTTGGGGACAGGACGGGGAGCTGTTTTTT.

The rearrangement joins TRBV5-4 to TRBJ2-3; 7 bases agree with TRBD1. Per the germline V gene, CDR1 is SGHNT and CDR2 is YYREEE (reference sequence). V trimming: 4 bases; J trimming: 6 bases; junction bases outside the gene matches: 23. CDR3 length: 19 amino acids. The CDR3 is CASSPSPPGQSYPRDTQYF. The CDR3 coding sequence is TGTGCCAGCAGCCCTAGTCCACCGGGACAGAGTTACCCCAGGGATACGCAGTATTTT.

The count of this clone is one. One end of the junction is discordant with germline, which a read error may explain. V is TRBV15 and J is TRBJ1-1, with 11 positions matching TRBD1. From germline, CDR1 is LNHNV and CDR2 YYDKDF (reference sequence). CDR3 length equals 15 residues. CDR3 loop: CATGRDRGLNTEAFF. The DNA of the CDR3 is TGTGCCACCGGCAGGGACAGGGGGTTGAACACTGAAGCTTTCTTT.

The chain combines TRBV9 with TRBJ2-1; maybe TRBD2 (5 bases). V dropped 7 bases and J dropped 8 bases, with 10 bases sitting between them. The CDR3 spans 11 residues. The V gene's germline CDR1 is SGDLS and CDR2 YYNGEE. As DNA, the CDR3 is TGTGCCAGCGGGCGGCGGGATGAGCAGTTCTTC. Protein product: CASGRRDEQFF.

This clone has just a few counts. The chain has TRBV9 and TRBJ1-1; D is unclear. This CDR3 is 13 amino acids long. The V and J ends lost 0 bases and 7 bases respectively, with 10 bases between them. CDR1 and CDR2 (germline): SGDLS, YYNGEE. Here the CDR3 reads CASSVGSGNEAFF. The CDR3, as DNA: TGTGCCAGCAGCGTAGGATCGGGGAATGAAGCTTTCTTT. The whole variable domain, remainder taken from reference TRBV9 and TRBJ1-1, is DSGVTQTPKHLITATGQRVTLRCSPRSGDLSVYWYQQSLDQGLQFLIQYYNGEERAKGNILERFSAQQFPDLHSELNLSSLELGDSALYFCASSVGSGNEAFFGQGTRLTVV.

The rearrangement joins TRBV28 to TRBJ2-1; 13 bases agree with TRBD2. The V segment lost 3 bases and the J segment 0 bases; nucleotides outside the gene matches: 8. Germline CDR1 MDHEN, CDR2 SYDVKM. CDR3 length: 19 residues. CDR3 sequence reads: CASSLRTSGRRSSYNEQFF. Here the CDR3 DNA reads TGTGCCAGCAGTTTGAGGACTAGCGGGAGAAGGAGCTCCTACAATGAGCAGTTCTTC.

This chain joins TRBV9 and TRBJ2-1; maybe TRBD2 (7 bases). Germline V CDR1 and CDR2: SGDLS, YYNGEE. With 3 bases removed from V and 5 bases from J, the gap between germline ends came to 12 bases. This CDR3 spans 14 amino acids. In DNA, the CDR3 is TGTGCCAGCAGCGCGGGGGGCTCGGACAATGAGCAGTTCTTC. Its protein product is CASSAGGSDNEQFF.

The rearrangement uses TRBV7-9 and TRBJ2-7; D remains unclear. Germline V lookup: CDR1 SEHNR, CDR2 FQNEAQ (reference sequence). Trimming left V 1 base short and J 0 bases short, with 13 bases between. This CDR3 comprises 16 residues. CDR3 amino acids: CASSLGIQDFSYEQYF. The CDR3 bases are TGTGCCAGCAGCTTAGGGATCCAGGATTTCTCCTACGAGCAGTACTTC. The full variable domain, completed using reference TRBV7-9 and TRBJ2-7, is DTGVSQNPRHKITKRGQNVTFRCDPISEHNRLYWYRQTLGQGPEFLTYFQNEAQLEKSRLLSDRFSAERPKGSFSTLEIQRTEQGDSAMYLCASSLGIQDFSYEQYFGPGTRLTVT.

The rearrangement links TRBV27 to TRBJ2-4; 16 nucleotides match TRBD2. V shed 5 bases and J 7 bases; nucleotides not matched to a gene: 11. The CDR3 extends over 18 amino acids. Germline CDR1 and CDR2: MNHEY and SMNVEV (reference sequence). The CDR3, as DNA: TGTGCCAGCAGTCCGGGACTAGCGGGAGGGCCAAGTTGGAACATTCAGTACTTC. Its protein product is CASSPGLAGGPSWNIQYF.